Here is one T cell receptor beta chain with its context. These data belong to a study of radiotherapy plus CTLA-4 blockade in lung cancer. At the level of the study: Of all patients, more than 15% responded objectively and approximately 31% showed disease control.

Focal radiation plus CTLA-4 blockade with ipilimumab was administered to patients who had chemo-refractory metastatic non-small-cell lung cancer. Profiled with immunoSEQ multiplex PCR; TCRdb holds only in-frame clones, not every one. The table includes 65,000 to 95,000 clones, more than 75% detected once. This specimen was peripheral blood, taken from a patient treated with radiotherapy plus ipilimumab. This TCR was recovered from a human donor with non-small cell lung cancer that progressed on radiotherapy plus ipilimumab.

The CDR3 DNA reads as TGTGCCAGCAGCTTGGGACAGGGGGGCTCCTACGAGCAGTACTTC. It specifies CASSLGQGGSYEQYF. The rearrangement links TRBV7-8 to TRBJ2-7, with TRBD1 identical over 11 bases. V shed 3 bases, J shed 0 bases, and the junction held 1 base outside the gene matches. The germline V gene encodes CDR1 SGHVS and CDR2 FQNEAQ. This CDR3 comprises 15 residues.